Listed below are T cell receptor beta chains from one sample, sequenced in a study of T cells in Graves' hyperthyroidism and ophthalmopathy. In TCRdb, the multiplex PCR reads were re-called with MiXCR into one record per CDR3 protein. In the table there are hundreds of thousands of distinct CDR3 sequences, over 12% of which are singletons. The material sequenced was blood. The receptor set was obtained from a man aged 50-59 years with Graves' ophthalmopathy. Both conserved end residues are part of each CDR3. The order of the fields is CDR3 protein, CDR3 DNA, clone size, J gene, D gene, V gene. D genes are given only for firm matches. Clone size appears in some rows only: once, few, many, or a class for an expanded clone.

CDR3 protein: CARGTGSYNEQFF; CDR3 DNA: TGCGCCAGGGGGACAGGGTCCTACAATGAGCAGTTCTTC; clone size: few; J gene: TRBJ2-1; D gene: TRBD1; V gene: TRBV10-1
CDR3 protein: CASSFISGKQYF; CDR3 DNA: TGTGCCAGCAGTTTTATAAGTGGCAAGCAGTACTTC; clone size: many; J gene: TRBJ2-7; D gene: -; V gene: TRBV12-3/TRBV12-4
CDR3 protein: CASSPPGRQLREQFF; CDR3 DNA: TGCGCCAGCAGCCCGCCGGGACGCCAACTTCGGGAGCAGTTCTTC; clone size: many; J gene: TRBJ2-1; D gene: -; V gene: TRBV5-1
CDR3 protein: CASSGGTGAYYEQYF; CDR3 DNA: TGTGCCAGCAGCGGGGGGACAGGAGCATATTACGAGCAGTACTTC; clone size: -; J gene: TRBJ2-7; D gene: TRBD1; V gene: TRBV7-2
CDR3 protein: CASSLVIGNEQFF; CDR3 DNA: TGTGCCAGCAGCTTAGTAATCGGCAATGAGCAGTTCTTC; clone size: many; J gene: TRBJ2-1; D gene: -; V gene: TRBV7-8
CDR3 protein: CASSQGSAGELFF; CDR3 DNA: TGTGCCAGCAGCCAGGGTTCTGCCGGGGAGCTGTTTTTT; clone size: many; J gene: TRBJ2-2; D gene: -; V gene: TRBV7-8
CDR3 protein: CASNTHRNSNQPQHF; CDR3 DNA: TGCGCCAGCAACACTCACCGGAATAGCAATCAGCCCCAGCATTTT; clone size: -; J gene: TRBJ1-5; D gene: -; V gene: TRBV4-1
CDR3 protein: CSVDSGTSGSYEQYF; CDR3 DNA: TGCAGCGTTGATAGCGGGACTAGCGGCTCCTACGAGCAGTACTTC; clone size: many; J gene: TRBJ2-7; D gene: TRBD2; V gene: TRBV29-1
CDR3 protein: CASSEVDSTGELFF; CDR3 DNA: TGTGCCAGCAGTGAAGTGGACAGCACCGGGGAGCTGTTTTTT; clone size: few; J gene: TRBJ2-2; D gene: -; V gene: TRBV2
CDR3 protein: CASSLRGAGEAFF; CDR3 DNA: TGTGCCAGCAGCTTAAGAGGAGCAGGGGAAGCTTTCTTT; clone size: -; J gene: TRBJ1-1; D gene: -; V gene: TRBV7-8
CDR3 protein: CSARDGPNTGELFF; CDR3 DNA: TGCAGTGCTAGAGACGGACCGAACACCGGGGAGCTGTTTTTT; clone size: -; J gene: TRBJ2-2; D gene: -; V gene: TRBV20-1
CDR3 protein: CSPRTTYEQYF; CDR3 DNA: TGCAGTCCGAGGACTACCTACGAGCAGTACTTC; clone size: many; J gene: TRBJ2-7; D gene: -; V gene: TRBV20-1
CDR3 protein: CSASGSRNEKLFF; CDR3 DNA: TGCAGTGCTAGTGGCAGCAGAAATGAAAAACTGTTTTTT; clone size: many; J gene: TRBJ1-4; D gene: -; V gene: TRBV20-1
CDR3 protein: CAWSVDSLAYNEQFF; CDR3 DNA: TGTGCCTGGAGTGTCGACAGCTTAGCATACAATGAGCAGTTCTTC; clone size: few; J gene: TRBJ2-1; D gene: -; V gene: TRBV30